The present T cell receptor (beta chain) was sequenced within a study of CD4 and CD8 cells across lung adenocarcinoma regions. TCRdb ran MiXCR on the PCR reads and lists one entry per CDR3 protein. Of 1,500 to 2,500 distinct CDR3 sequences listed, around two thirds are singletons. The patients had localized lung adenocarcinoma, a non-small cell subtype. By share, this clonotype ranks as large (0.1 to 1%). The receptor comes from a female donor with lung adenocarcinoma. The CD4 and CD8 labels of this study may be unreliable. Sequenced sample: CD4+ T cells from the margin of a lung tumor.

The CDR3 nucleotides are TGTGCCAGCAGTGAGTCCAGCGGGAGTCCCTACGAGCAGTACTTC. Its protein product is CASSESSGSPYEQYF. This chain joins TRBV6-1 and TRBJ2-7; 8 bases map to TRBD2. Germline trimming cut 3 bases from V and 2 bases from J; bases unmatched to any gene: 6. Germline assignment: CDR1 MNHNS and CDR2 SASEGT. This CDR3 has 15 amino acids.